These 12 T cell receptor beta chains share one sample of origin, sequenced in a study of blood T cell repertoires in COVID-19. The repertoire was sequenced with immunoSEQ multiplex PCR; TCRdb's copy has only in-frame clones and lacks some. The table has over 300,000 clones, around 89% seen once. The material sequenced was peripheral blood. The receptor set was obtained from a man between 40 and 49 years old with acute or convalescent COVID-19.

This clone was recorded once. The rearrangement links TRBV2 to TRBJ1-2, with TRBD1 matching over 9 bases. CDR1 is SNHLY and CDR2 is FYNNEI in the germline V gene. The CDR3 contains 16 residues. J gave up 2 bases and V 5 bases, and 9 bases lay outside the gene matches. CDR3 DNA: TGTGCCAGCAGTCGTAAGGGACAGGGTTTCAACTATGGCTACACCTTC. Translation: CASSRKGQGFNYGYTF.

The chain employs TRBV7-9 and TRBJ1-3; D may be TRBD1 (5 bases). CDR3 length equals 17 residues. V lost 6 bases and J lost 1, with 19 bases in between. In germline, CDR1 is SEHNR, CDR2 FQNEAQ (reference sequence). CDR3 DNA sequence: TGTGCCAGCAGACCGTGGAGGGGCGAATTGTCTGGAAACACCATATATTTT. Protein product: CASRPWRGELSGNTIYF.

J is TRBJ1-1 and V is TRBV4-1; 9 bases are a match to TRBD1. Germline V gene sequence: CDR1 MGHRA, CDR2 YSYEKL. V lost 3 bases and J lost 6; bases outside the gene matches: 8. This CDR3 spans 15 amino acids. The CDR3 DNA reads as TGCGCCAGCAGCCACTCGGGACAGGGAAGGTCTGAAGCTTTCTTT. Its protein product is CASSHSGQGRSEAFF.

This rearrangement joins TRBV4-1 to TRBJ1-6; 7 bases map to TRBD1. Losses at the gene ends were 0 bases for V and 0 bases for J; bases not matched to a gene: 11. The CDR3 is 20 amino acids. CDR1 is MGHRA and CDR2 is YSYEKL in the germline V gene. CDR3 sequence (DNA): TGCGCCAGCAGCCAAGACGGGCACAGGGGATGTCACTCCTATAATTCACCCCTCCACTTT. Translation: CASSQDGHRGCHSYNSPLHF.

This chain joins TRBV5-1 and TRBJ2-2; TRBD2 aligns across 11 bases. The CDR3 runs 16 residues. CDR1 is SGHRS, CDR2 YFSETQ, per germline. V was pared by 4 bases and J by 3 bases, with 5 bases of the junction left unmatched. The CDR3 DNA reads TGCGCCAGCAGCGCACTACTAGCGGGAGACACCGGGGAGCTGTTTTTT. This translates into CASSALLAGDTGELFF.

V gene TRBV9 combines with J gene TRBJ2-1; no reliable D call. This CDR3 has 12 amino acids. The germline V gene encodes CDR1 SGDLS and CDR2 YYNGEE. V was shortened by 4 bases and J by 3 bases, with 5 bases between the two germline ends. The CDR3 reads CASSTNYNEQFF. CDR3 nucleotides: TGTGCCAGCAGCACAAACTACAATGAGCAGTTCTTC.

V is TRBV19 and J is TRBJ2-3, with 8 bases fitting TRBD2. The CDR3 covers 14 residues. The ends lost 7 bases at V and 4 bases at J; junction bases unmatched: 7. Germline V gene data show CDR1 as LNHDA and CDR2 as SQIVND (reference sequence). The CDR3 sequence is CASTTGGRADTQYF. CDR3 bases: TGTGCCAGTACCACGGGGGGGCGTGCAGATACGCAGTATTTT.

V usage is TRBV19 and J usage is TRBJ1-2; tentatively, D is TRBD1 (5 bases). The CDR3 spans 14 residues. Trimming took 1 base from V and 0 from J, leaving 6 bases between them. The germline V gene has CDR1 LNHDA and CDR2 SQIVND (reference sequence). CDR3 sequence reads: CASSIGTTNYGYTF. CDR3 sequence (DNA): TGTGCCAGTAGTATAGGGACAACTAACTATGGCTACACCTTC.

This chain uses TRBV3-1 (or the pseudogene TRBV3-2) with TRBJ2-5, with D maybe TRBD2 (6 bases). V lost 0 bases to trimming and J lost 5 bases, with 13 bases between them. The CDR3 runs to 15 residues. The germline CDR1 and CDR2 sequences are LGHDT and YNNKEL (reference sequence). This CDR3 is CASSQDGGVGETQYF. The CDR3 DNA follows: TGTGCCAGCAGCCAAGACGGGGGAGTTGGGGAGACCCAGTACTTC.

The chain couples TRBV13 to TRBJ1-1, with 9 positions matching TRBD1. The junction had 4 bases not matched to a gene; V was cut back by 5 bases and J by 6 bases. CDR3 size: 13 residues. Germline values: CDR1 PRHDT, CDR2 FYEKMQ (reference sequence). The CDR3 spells CASSVRDRAEAFF. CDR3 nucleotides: TGTGCCAGCAGCGTAAGGGACAGGGCTGAAGCTTTCTTT.

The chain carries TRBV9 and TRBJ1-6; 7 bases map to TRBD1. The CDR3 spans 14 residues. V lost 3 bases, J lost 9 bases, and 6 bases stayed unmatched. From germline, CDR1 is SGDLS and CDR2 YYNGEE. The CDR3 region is CASSEGAVVSPLHF. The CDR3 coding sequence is TGTGCCAGCAGCGAGGGGGCAGTAGTTTCACCCCTCCACTTT. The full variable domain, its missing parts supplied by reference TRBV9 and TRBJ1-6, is DSGVTQTPKHLITATGQRVTLRCSPRSGDLSVYWYQQSLDQGLQFLIQYYNGEERAKGNILERFSAQQFPDLHSELNLSSLELGDSALYFCASSEGAVVSPLHFGNGTRLTVT.

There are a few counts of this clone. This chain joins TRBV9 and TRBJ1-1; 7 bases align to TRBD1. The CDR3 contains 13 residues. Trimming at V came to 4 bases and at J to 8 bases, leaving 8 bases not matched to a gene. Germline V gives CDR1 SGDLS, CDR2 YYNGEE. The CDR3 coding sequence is TGTGCCAGCAGCCAAACCGGGACAGACGAAGCTTTCTTT. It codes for CASSQTGTDEAFF.